Here is one T cell receptor beta chain with its context. Methods used by the authors: Reference gene primer amplification gave estimated nucleated cell counts. Sequenced by immunoSEQ multiplex PCR; TCRdb stores in-frame clones only, minus some. The DNA gave D and trimming, while V, J and clone size come from that table. The sample lists roughly 86,000 clones, over 70% occurring once. This sample stems from a study of blood T cell repertoires in COVID-19. Study-level information: The origin of the acute and convalescent COVID-19 samples was the United States, Italy and Spain.

V lost 2 bases and J lost 5; bases outside the gene matches: 5. This CDR3 spans 16 amino acids. Germline values: CDR1 SGHDT, CDR2 YYEEEE. The chain uses TRBV5-6 and TRBJ2-2; TRBD1 matches 11 bases. This TCR came from a man over 45 who had recovered from COVID-19. Sequenced sample: peripheral blood. The CDR3 loop reads CASSFLDRGHTGELFF. For the CDR3, the DNA is TGTGCCAGCAGCTTCTTGGACAGGGGGCATACCGGGGAGCTGTTTTTT.